This TCR beta chain was sequenced for a study of T cells in women clearing cervical HPV infection. Study information: Cases: HPV16-related CIN3 or worse on histology, 2 invasive cancers.

As to this clone: The CDR3 is cut off 3 residues early in the read; its end comes from the germline J gene.

Using immunoSEQ multiplex PCR, the repertoire was profiled, and TCRdb retains in-frame clones only, with some absent. This sample carries about 26,000 clones, with around 3.5% going to the ten biggest clones. Germline CDR1 SGHDN, CDR2 FVKESK. V shed 0 bases and J shed 8 bases, with 12 bases lying between them. The CDR3 extends over 14 amino acids. The J gene is TRBJ2-3, the V gene TRBV14; D uncertain. What was sequenced was blood buffy coat. This sequence was found in a woman aged 18 to 75 with a cervical HPV16 infection that either progressed to CIN3+ or cleared (not recorded which). The sequenced part of the CDR3 DNA is TGTGCCAGCAGCCAAGATGCAGGCTCAGCTACG. This gives the protein CASSQDAGSAT. The whole CDR3 protein is CASSQDAGSATQYF.